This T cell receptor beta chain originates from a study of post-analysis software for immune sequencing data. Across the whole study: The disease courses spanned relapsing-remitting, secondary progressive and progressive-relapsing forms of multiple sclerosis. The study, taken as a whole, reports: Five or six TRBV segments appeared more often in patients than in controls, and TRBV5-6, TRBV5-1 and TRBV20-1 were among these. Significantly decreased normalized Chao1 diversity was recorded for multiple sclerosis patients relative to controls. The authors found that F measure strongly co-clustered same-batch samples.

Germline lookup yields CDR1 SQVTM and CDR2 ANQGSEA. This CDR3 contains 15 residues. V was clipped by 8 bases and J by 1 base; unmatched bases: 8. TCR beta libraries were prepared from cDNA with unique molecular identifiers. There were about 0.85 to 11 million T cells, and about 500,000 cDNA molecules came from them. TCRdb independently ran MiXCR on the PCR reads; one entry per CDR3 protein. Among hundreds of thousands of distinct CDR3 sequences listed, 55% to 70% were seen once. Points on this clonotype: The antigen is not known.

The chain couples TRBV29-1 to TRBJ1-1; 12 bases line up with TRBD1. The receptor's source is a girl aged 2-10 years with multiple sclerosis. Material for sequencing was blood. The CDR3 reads CSTGTGGLGNTEAFF. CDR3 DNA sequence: TGCAGCACCGGGACAGGGGGCTTGGGGAACACTGAAGCTTTCTTT.